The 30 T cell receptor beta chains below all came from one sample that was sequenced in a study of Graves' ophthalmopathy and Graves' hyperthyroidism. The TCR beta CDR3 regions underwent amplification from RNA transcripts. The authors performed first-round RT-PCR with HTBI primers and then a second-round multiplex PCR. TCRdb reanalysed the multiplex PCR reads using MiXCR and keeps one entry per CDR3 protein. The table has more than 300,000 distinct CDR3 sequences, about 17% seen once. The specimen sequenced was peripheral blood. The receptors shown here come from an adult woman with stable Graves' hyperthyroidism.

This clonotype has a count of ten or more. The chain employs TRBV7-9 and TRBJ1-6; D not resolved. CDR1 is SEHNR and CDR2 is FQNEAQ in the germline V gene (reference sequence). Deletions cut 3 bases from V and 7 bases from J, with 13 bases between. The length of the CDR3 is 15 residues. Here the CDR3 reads CASSFDEGLNSPLHF. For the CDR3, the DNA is TGTGCCAGCAGCTTCGATGAAGGGTTAAATTCACCCCTCCACTTT. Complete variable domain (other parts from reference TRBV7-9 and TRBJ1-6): DTGVSQNPRHKITKRGQNVTFRCDPISEHNRLYWYRQTLGQGPEFLTYFQNEAQLEKSRLLSDRFSAERPKGSFSTLEIQRTEQGDSAMYLCASSFDEGLNSPLHFGNGTRLTVT.

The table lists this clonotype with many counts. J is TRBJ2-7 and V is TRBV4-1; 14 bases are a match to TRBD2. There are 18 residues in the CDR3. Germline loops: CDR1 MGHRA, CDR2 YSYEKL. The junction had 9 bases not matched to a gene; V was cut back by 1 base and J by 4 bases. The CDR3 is CASSQGGLAGEGEYEQYF. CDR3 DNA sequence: TGCGCCAGCAGCCAAGGGGGACTAGCGGGAGAGGGGGAGTACGAGCAGTACTTC.

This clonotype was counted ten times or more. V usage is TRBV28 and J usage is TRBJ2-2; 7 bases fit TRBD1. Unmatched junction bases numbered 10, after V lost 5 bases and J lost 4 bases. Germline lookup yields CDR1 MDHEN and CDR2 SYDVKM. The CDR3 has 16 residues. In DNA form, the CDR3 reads TGTGCCAGCAGTGCCTCCACAGGGGTGGGCACCGGGGAGCTGTTTTTT. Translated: CASSASTGVGTGELFF.

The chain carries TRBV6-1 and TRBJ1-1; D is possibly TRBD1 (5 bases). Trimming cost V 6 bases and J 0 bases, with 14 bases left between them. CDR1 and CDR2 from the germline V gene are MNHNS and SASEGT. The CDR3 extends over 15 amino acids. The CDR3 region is CASRDMGRLNTEAFF. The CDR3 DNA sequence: TGTGCCAGCAGGGATATGGGACGCCTGAACACTGAAGCTTTCTTT.

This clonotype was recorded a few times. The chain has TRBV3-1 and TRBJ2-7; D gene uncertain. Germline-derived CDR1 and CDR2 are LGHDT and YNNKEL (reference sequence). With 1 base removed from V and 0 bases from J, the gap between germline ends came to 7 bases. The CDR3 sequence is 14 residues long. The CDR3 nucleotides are TGTGCCAGCAGCCAAGCTGACATCTCCTACGAGCAGTACTTC. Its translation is CASSQADISYEQYF.

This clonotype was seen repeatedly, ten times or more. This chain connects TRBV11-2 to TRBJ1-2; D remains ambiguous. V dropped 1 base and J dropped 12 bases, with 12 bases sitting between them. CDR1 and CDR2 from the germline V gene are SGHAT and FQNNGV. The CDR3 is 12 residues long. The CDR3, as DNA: TGTGCCAGCAGCTTAGGCCGGGTTGGTAACACCTTC. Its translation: CASSLGRVGNTF.

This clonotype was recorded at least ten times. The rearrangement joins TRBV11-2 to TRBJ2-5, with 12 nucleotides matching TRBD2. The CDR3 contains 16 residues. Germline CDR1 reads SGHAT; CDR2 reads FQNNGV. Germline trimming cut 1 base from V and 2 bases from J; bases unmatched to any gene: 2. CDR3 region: CASSLGLAGVQETQYF. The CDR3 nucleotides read TGTGCCAGCAGCTTAGGACTAGCGGGAGTACAAGAGACCCAGTACTTC.

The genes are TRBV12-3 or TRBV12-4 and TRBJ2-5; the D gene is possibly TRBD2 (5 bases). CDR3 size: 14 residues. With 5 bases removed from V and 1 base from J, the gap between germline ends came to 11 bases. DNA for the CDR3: TGTGCCAGCAGTCCCATAGCGACCCAAGAGACCCAGTACTTC. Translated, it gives CASSPIATQETQYF.

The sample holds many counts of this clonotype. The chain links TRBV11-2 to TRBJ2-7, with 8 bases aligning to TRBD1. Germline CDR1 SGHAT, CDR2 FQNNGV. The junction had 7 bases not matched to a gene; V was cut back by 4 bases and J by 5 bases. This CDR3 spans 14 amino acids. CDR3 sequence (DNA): TGTGCCAGCAGCTCCGACAGGGGAGGCGACGAGCAGTACTTC. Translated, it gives CASSSDRGGDEQYF.

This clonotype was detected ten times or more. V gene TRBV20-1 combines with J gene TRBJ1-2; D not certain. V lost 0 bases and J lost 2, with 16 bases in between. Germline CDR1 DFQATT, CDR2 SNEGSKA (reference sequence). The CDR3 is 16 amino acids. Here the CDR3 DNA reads TGCAGTGCTAGAGATAGAGACAACCTGGGGAACTATGGCTACACCTTC. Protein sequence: CSARDRDNLGNYGYTF.

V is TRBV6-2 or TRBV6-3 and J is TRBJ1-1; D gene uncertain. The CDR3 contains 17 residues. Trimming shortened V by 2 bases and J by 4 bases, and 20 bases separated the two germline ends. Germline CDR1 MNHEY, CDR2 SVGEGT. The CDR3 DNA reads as TGTGCCAGCAGTTACAATATTCTGATCCCCCGGAGCACTGAAGCTTTCTTT. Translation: CASSYNILIPRSTEAFF.

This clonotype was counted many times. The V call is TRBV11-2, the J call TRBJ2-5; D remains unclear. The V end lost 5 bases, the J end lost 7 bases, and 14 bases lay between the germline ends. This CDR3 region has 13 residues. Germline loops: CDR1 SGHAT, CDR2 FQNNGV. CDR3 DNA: TGTGCCAGCAGCGCCGGCGAGGAATCGACCCAGTACTTC. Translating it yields CASSAGEESTQYF.

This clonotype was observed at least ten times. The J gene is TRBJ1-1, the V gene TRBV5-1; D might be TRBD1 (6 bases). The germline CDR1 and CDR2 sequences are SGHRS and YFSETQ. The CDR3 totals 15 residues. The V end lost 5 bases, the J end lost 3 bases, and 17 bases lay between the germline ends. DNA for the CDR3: TGCGCCAGCAGGTTGAGGGGGGGGAGCGACACTGAAGCTTTCTTT. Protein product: CASRLRGGSDTEAFF.

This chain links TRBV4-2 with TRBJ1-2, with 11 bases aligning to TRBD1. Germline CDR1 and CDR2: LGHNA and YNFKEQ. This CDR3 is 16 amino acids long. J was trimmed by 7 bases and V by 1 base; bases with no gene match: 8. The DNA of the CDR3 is TGTGCCAGCAGCCAAGTTGGGGACAGGGGGTTGAGTGGCTACACCTTC. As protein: CASSQVGDRGLSGYTF.

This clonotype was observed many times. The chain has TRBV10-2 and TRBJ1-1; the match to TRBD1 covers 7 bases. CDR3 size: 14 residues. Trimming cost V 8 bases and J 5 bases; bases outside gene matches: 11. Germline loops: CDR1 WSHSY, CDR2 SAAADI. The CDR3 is CASGRDSLETEAFF. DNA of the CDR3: TGCGCCAGCGGCCGGGACAGCCTGGAGACTGAAGCTTTCTTT.

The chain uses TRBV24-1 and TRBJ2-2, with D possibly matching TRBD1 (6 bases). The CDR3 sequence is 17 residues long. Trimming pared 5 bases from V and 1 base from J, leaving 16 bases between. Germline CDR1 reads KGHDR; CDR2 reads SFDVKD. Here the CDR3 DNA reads TGTGCCACCAGTGTTAGACAGGAGGCGCGGAACACCGGGGAGCTGTTTTTT. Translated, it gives CATSVRQEARNTGELFF.

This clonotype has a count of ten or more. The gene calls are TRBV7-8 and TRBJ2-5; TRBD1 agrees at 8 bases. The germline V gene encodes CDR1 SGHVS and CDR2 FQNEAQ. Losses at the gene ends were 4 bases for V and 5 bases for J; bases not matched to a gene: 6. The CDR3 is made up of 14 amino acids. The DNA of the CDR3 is TGTGCCAGCAGCTCCTGGACAGGGACGGAGACCCAGTACTTC. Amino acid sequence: CASSSWTGTETQYF.

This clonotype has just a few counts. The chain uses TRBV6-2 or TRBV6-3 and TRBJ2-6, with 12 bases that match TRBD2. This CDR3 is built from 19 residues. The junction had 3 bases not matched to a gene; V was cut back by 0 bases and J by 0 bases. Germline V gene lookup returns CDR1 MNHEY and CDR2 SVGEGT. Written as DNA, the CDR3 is TGTGCCAGCAGTTACTCGACGGGACTAGCGGGCTCTGGGGCCAACGTCCTGACTTTC. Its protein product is CASSYSTGLAGSGANVLTF.

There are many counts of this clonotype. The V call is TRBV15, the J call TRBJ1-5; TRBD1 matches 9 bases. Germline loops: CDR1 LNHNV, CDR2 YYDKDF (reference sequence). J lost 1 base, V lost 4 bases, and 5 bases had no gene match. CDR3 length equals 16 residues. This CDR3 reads CATSTGTGKSNQPQHF. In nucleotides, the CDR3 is TGTGCCACCAGCACCGGGACAGGGAAGAGCAATCAGCCCCAGCATTTT.

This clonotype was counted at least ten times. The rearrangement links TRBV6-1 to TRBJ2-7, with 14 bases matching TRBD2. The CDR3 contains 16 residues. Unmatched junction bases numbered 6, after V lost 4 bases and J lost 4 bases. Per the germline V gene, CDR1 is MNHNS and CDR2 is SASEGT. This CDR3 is CASSVRLAGGPYEQYF. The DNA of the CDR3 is TGTGCCAGCAGTGTCCGACTAGCGGGAGGGCCTTACGAGCAGTACTTC.

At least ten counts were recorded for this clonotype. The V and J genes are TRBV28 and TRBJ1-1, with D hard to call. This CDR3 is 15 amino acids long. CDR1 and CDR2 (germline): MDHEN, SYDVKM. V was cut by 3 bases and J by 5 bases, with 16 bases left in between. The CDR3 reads CASSFRREVRTEAFF. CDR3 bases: TGTGCCAGCAGTTTTCGAAGGGAGGTTCGGACTGAAGCTTTCTTT.

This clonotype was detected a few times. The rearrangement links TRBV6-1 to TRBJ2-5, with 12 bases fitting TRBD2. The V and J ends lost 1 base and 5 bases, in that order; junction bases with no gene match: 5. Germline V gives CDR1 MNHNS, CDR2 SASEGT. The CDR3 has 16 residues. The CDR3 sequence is CASSEVLAGGRETQYF. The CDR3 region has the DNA TGTGCCAGCAGTGAAGTCCTAGCGGGAGGGCGGGAGACCCAGTACTTC.

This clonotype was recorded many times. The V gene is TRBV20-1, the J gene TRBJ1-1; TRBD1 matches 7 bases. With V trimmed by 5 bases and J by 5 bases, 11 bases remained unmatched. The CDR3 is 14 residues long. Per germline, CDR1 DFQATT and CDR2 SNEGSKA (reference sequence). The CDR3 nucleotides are TGCAGTGCTCCGACAGGGAGGGGTGGGACTGAAGCTTTCTTT. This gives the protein CSAPTGRGGTEAFF.

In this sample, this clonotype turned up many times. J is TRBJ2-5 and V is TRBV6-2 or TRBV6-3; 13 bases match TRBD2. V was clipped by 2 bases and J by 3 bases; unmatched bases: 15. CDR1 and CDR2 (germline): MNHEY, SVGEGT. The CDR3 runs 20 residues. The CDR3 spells CASSYTSNVLGLAGEETQYF. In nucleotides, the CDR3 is TGTGCCAGCAGTTACACCTCCAATGTCCTCGGACTAGCGGGGGAAGAGACCCAGTACTTC.

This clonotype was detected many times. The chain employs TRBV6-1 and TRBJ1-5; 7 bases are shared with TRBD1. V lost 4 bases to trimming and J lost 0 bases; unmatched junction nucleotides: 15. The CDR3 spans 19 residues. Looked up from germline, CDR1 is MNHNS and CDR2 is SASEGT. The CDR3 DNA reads TGTGCCAGCAGTGTTCTGATTCCGGGACAGATGTATAGCAATCAGCCCCAGCATTTT. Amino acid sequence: CASSVLIPGQMYSNQPQHF.

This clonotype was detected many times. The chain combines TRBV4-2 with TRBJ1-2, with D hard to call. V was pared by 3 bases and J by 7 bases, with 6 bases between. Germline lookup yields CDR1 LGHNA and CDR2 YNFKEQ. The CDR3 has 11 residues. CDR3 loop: CASSHSGGYTF. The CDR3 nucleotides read TGTGCCAGCAGCCATTCCGGTGGCTACACCTTC.

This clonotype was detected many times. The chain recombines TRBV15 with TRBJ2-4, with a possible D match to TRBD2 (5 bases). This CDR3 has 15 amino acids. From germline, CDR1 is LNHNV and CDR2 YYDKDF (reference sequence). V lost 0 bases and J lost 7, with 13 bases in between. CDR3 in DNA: TGTGCCACCAGCAGAGATAACCGAGGGATGAACATTCAGTACTTC. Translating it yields CATSRDNRGMNIQYF.

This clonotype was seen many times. CDR3 sequence reads: CASSSLRQGKTSSSGNTIYF. CDR3 sequence (DNA): TGTGCCAGTAGCAGCTTAAGACAGGGGAAGACCTCCAGCTCTGGAAACACCATATATTTT. The V call is TRBV19, the J call TRBJ1-3, with 8 bases identical to TRBD1. Germline V CDR1 and CDR2: LNHDA, SQIVND (reference sequence). Trimming took 6 bases from V and 0 from J; bases not matched to a gene: 19. The CDR3 consists of 20 residues.

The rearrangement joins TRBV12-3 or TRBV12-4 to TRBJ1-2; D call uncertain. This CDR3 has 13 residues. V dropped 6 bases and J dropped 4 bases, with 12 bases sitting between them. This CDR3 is CASSARSGYGYTF. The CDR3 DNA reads TGTGCCAGCAGCGCCAGGAGCGGCTATGGCTACACCTTC.

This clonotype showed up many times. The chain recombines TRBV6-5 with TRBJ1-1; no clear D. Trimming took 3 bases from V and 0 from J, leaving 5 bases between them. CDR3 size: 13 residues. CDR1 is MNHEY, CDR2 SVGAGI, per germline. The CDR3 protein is CASSYQVNTEAFF. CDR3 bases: TGTGCCAGCAGTTATCAAGTGAACACTGAAGCTTTCTTT.